This is a list of T cell receptor beta chains from one sample in a study of blood T cells in healthy people across ages. Using its own MiXCR run on the 5' RACE reads, TCRdb lists one record per CDR3 protein. The sample records 1.5 million or so distinct CDR3 sequences, approximately 42% being singletons. The sample comprised blood. The receptor set was obtained from a woman under 30 in good health. Both conserved end residues are trimmed from each CDR3.

v_call	j_call	cdr3_aa
TRBV12-5	TRBJ2-7	ASGLVKALRGYEQY
TRBV3-1	TRBJ1-2	ASSQAAALYGYT
TRBV10-3	TRBJ2-3	AISESTSLLTQY
TRBV12-3/TRBV12-4	TRBJ2-3	ASSGGTGLTDTQY
TRBV27	TRBJ2-3	ASRRLAHATDTQY
TRBV7-3	TRBJ2-3	ASSFVGTGGTDTQY
TRBV4-3	TRBJ1-4	ASSQSTGGYTNEKLF
TRBV10-3	TRBJ1-2	AISESGQGISGYT
TRBV11-2	TRBJ2-3	ASSFSGGNTQY
TRBV4-1	TRBJ2-2	ASSQNLVPGELF
TRBV5-5	TRBJ2-3	ASSLFATDTQY
TRBV15	TRBJ2-7	ATATDSSYEQY
TRBV7-2	TRBJ1-4	ASSFGETGPTNEKLF
TRBV5-1	TRBJ2-5	ASSSGLAGPLNEQY
TRBV10-3	TRBJ2-3	AISEFLAGEVDTQY
TRBV7-8	TRBJ2-1	ASSLGGSVSYNEQF